This T cell receptor (beta chain) was found in a study of control samples from healthy donors and cancer patients (dated by TCRdb to the early 2020s). Turning to this clone: Its antigen has not been determined. Within one base of it there is no much larger clone, and no base qualities were kept.

Libraries were constructed by the immunoSEQ multiplex PCR assay. TCRdb limited this immuneACCESS table to in-frame rearrangements with V and J called. A share of clones is missing; checked studies link under half to unresolved V genes, and the rest is unexplained. Counted in this sample were around 120,000 clones; approximately 93% of them appeared once. The top ten clones comprise approximately 2.5% of the sample. This receptor was obtained from a man aged 25-40 years in good health. The sequenced sample consisted of blood.

The DNA sequence is given as TGTGCCAGCAGTCAGGGGACAGGGTATGGCTACACCTTC. It translates as CASSQGTGYGYTF. The rearranged chain carries TRBV5-4 and TRBJ1-2, and TRBD1 matches 9 of the central bases. From the germline V gene (reference sequence), CDR1 is SGHNT and CDR2 is YYREEE. The CDR3 runs 13 residues from the cysteine to the phenylalanine. The only DNA kept is the CDR3, 39 bases in frame from the first base. Trimming removed 5 bases from V and 5 bases from J; the gene matches leave 4 bases unexplained.